What follows is one T cell receptor beta chain and its context. What it recognizes is unknown. The sample is drawn from a study of shared clonotypes between healthy human individuals. Regarding the study as a whole: Of the naive CD4 clonotypes, roughly 5.2% were shared across several donors.

TCRdb's table, derived via immunoSEQ multiplex PCR, lists solely in-frame clones and lacks some. The sample contains 1.5 million to 2.5 million clones, less than 95% of which appear only once. Naivety among CD8 cells was defined by CD45RO negativity and positive CCR7 selection, thereby excluding terminally differentiated effector memory CD45RA+ cells. The TCR comes from a man aged 18 to 30 in good health. The specimen was naive CD8+ T cells sorted from blood.

The CDR3 is CAWSLTGYNEQFF. DNA of the CDR3: TGTGCCTGGTCCCTGACTGGCTACAATGAGCAGTTCTTC. The chain is built from TRBV30 and TRBJ2-1; the D is unclear. Trimming took 5 bases from V and 3 from J, leaving 11 bases between them. The CDR3 covers 13 residues. Per the germline V gene, CDR1 is GTSNPN and CDR2 is SVGIG (reference sequence).